These 23 T cell receptor beta chains were all obtained from the same sample, sequenced in a study of vaccination effects on CD4 cells after COVID-19. Antigen-specific CD4+ T cells were expanded (with viral peptide pools) by the ViraFEST assay ahead of sequencing. When about ten days of culture had elapsed, CD4+ T cells were isolated. Between March and December 2020, the person had a SARS-CoV-2 infection that PCR confirmed. Two doses of BNT162b2 or mRNA-1273 vaccine were administered to participants. Clones were sequenced by immunoSEQ multiplex PCR, and TCRdb holds only the in-frame ones, with some missing. Of some 15,000 clones in the sample, more than 70% are singletons; the top ten hold around 23%. Their recognized antigens are unknown. The source material was CD4+ T cells from PBMCs cultured with HCoV-NL63 spike peptides, sampled after COVID-19 vaccination. These receptors were taken from a human donor who had a prior SARS-CoV-2 infection.

The chain is built from TRBV11-2 and TRBJ2-3, with a tentative D call TRBD2 (6 bases). With 5 bases removed from V and 0 bases from J, the gap between germline ends came to 12 bases. Germline V gives CDR1 SGHAT, CDR2 FQNNGV. The CDR3 totals 15 residues. CDR3 residues: CASSATGVSTDTQYF. CDR3 bases: TGTGCCAGCAGCGCTACGGGGGTTAGCACAGATACGCAGTATTTT. Combining the CDR3 with reference TRBV11-2 and TRBJ2-3 gives the whole variable domain EAGVAQSPRYKIIEKRQSVAFWCNPISGHATLYWYQQILGQGPKLLIQFQNNGVVDDSQLPKDRFSAERLKGVDSTLKIQPAKLEDSAVYLCASSATGVSTDTQYFGPGTRLTVL.

The genes are TRBV5-1 and TRBJ2-7; 10 positions agree with TRBD2. This CDR3 is built from 15 residues. CDR1 is SGHRS, CDR2 YFSETQ, per germline. The J segment lost 3 bases and the V segment lost 4 bases, leaving 7 bases of the junction unmatched. The CDR3 bases are TGCGCCAGCAGCGATACTAGCGGGGCAGACTACGAGCAGTACTTC. Translating gives CASSDTSGADYEQYF.

The chain joins TRBV11-2 to TRBJ2-7; D may correspond to TRBD1 or TRBD2 (5 bases each). The CDR3 length is 15 residues. Germline values: CDR1 SGHAT, CDR2 FQNNGV. Between the trimmed V and J ends, which lost 5 bases and 3 bases, there was a span of 17 bases. The CDR3 coding sequence is TGTGCCAGCAGCCCCGGGGCTCTAGTAGACTACGAGCAGTACTTC. This translates into CASSPGALVDYEQYF.

The chain employs TRBV2 and TRBJ2-7; 11 bases align to TRBD2. This CDR3 has 15 amino acids. V gave up 4 bases and J gave up 6 bases; unmatched junction bases: 8. Germline V gives CDR1 SNHLY, CDR2 FYNNEI. The chain's CDR3 is CASSVELAGEGEQYF. The CDR3 DNA is TGTGCCAGCAGTGTAGAACTAGCGGGAGAAGGCGAGCAGTACTTC.

CDR3 DNA sequence: TGTGCCAGCAGTAACGGACAGGGGCAAGGTGACTATGGCTACACCTTC. Amino acid sequence: CASSNGQGQGDYGYTF. The chain joins TRBV28 to TRBJ1-2; 9 bases are a match to TRBD1. Germline CDR1 MDHEN, CDR2 SYDVKM. The CDR3 runs 16 residues. The ends lost 5 bases at V and 3 bases at J; junction bases unmatched: 10.

This chain links TRBV12-3 or TRBV12-4 with TRBJ2-2; D is uncertain. V dropped 6 bases and J dropped 5 bases, with 4 bases sitting between them. The CDR3 is 11 amino acids. DNA of the CDR3: TGTGCCAGCAGCCGTACCGGGGAGCTGTTTTTT. Translated, it gives CASSRTGELFF.

Of note for this clone: Other DNA sequences from this sample encode an identical CDR3 as well. The chain uses TRBV7-2 and TRBJ2-1, with D perhaps matching TRBD1 (5 bases). The V end was cut by 0 bases, the J end by 0 bases, with 6 bases between. CDR1 is SGHTA, CDR2 FQGNSA, per germline. The CDR3 has 15 amino acids. The CDR3 DNA is TGTGCCAGCAGCTTAGCAGGGGTCTCCTACAATGAGCAGTTCTTC. Translating gives CASSLAGVSYNEQFF.

The chain couples TRBV5-1 to TRBJ1-6; 8 bases match TRBD1. Germline CDR1 SGHRS, CDR2 YFSETQ. V lost 1 base to trimming and J lost 3 bases; unmatched junction nucleotides: 3. CDR3 length equals 16 residues. The CDR3 reads CASSLLGTGYNSPLHF. As DNA, the CDR3 is TGCGCCAGCAGCTTGCTTGGGACAGGCTATAATTCACCCCTCCACTTT.

The chain has TRBV7-3 and TRBJ2-3, with 8 nucleotides matching TRBD2. J gave up 8 bases and V 2 bases, and 3 bases lay outside the gene matches. This CDR3 is 13 amino acids long. Germline values: CDR1 SGHTA, CDR2 FQGTGA. The DNA for the CDR3 is TGTGCCAGCAGCTTAGAGGGGACTAGTACGCAGTATTTT. This codes for CASSLEGTSTQYF.

The chain employs TRBV4-2 and TRBJ2-2; 7 bases align to TRBD1. Germline trimming cut 1 base from V and 0 bases from J; bases unmatched to any gene: 11. The germline gives CDR1 LGHNA, CDR2 YNFKEQ. The CDR3 consists of 19 residues. CDR3 sequence reads: CASSQGLEAGTANTGELFF. In DNA, the CDR3 is TGTGCCAGCAGCCAAGGTTTGGAGGCCGGGACAGCGAACACCGGGGAGCTGTTTTTT.

The gene calls are TRBV15 and TRBJ2-5, with 8 bases matching TRBD1. V shed 8 bases, J shed 3 bases, and the junction held 8 bases outside the gene matches. Germline V gives CDR1 LNHNV, CDR2 YYDKDF (reference sequence). CDR3 length equals 14 residues. CDR3 sequence reads: CATAVGQEKETQYF. The CDR3 nucleotides are TGTGCCACCGCTGTGGGACAGGAAAAAGAGACCCAGTACTTC.

The chain employs TRBV9 and TRBJ1-1; 9 positions match TRBD1. The V gene end was trimmed by 8 bases and the J gene end by 3 bases; junction bases not matched to a gene: 11. Germline CDR1 and CDR2: SGDLS and YYNGEE. The CDR3 loop spans 15 amino acids. The DNA for the CDR3 is TGTGCCAGGGGCTATTATAACAGGGGGCACACTGAAGCTTTCTTT. Translated, it gives CARGYYNRGHTEAFF.

The chain carries TRBV10-3 and TRBJ2-7; 7 bases match TRBD1. Germline values: CDR1 ENHRY, CDR2 SYGVKD. The CDR3 is made up of 16 amino acids. V lost 4 bases and J lost 0; bases outside the gene matches: 9. The CDR3, as DNA: TGTGCCATCAGTGCGGGTGGGGGACAGACCTCCTACGAGCAGTACTTC. As protein: CAISAGGGQTSYEQYF.

The gene calls are TRBV5-4 and TRBJ2-7, with TRBD1 matching over 8 bases. After removal of 4 bases from V and 3 bases from J, the junction contained 15 bases not matched to a gene. The V gene's germline CDR1 is SGHNT and CDR2 YYREEE (reference sequence). The CDR3 is 17 amino acids. CDR3 sequence reads: CASSPSSRTGLRYEQYF. The CDR3 DNA reads TGTGCCAGCAGCCCCTCAAGTCGGACAGGGCTTCGCTACGAGCAGTACTTC.

This chain links TRBV5-4 with TRBJ1-2; no firm D call. Deletions cut 4 bases from V and 2 bases from J, with 12 bases between. Germline assignment: CDR1 SGHNT and CDR2 YYREEE (reference sequence). There are 14 residues in the CDR3. CDR3 in DNA: TGTGCCAGCAGCCCGACGGCTACAAACTATGGCTACACCTTC. Protein: CASSPTATNYGYTF. Drawing the rest from reference TRBV5-4 and TRBJ1-2, the complete variable domain is ETGVTQSPTHLIKTRGQQVTLRCSSQSGHNTVSWYQQALGQGPQFIFQYYREEENGRGNFPPRFSGLQFPNYSSELNVNALELDDSALYLCASSPTATNYGYTFGSGTRLTVV.

The chain couples TRBV13 to TRBJ2-5, with unresolved D. Trimming left V 5 bases short and J 3 bases short, with 10 bases between. Germline V gene sequence: CDR1 PRHDT, CDR2 FYEKMQ (reference sequence). The length of the CDR3 is 13 residues. Here the CDR3 DNA reads TGTGCCAGCAGCCCCCGACGGGAAGAGACCCAGTACTTC. It yields the protein CASSPRREETQYF.

The chain carries TRBV18 and TRBJ2-2, with 9 bases fitting TRBD1. Germline CDR1 is KGHSH and CDR2 is LQKENI. Germline trimming cut 1 base from V and 0 bases from J; bases unmatched to any gene: 3. This CDR3 has 17 residues. As DNA, the CDR3 is TGTGCCAGCTCACCACTGACAGGGGGGTCGAACACCGGGGAGCTGTTTTTT. Its translation is CASSPLTGGSNTGELFF.

This clone came up once. The chain employs TRBV9 and TRBJ2-3; no definite D call. Trimming shortened V by 0 bases and J by 5 bases, and 10 bases separated the two germline ends. Per germline, CDR1 SGDLS and CDR2 YYNGEE. The length of the CDR3 is 14 residues. The DNA for the CDR3 is TGTGCCAGCAGCGTAGGGTTGGGCGGAGATACGCAGTATTTT. Encoded protein: CASSVGLGGDTQYF. Full variable domain (outside the CDR3, taken from reference TRBV9 and TRBJ2-3): DSGVTQTPKHLITATGQRVTLRCSPRSGDLSVYWYQQSLDQGLQFLIQYYNGEERAKGNILERFSAQQFPDLHSELNLSSLELGDSALYFCASSVGLGGDTQYFGPGTRLTVL.

This chain connects TRBV4-2 to TRBJ1-1; D not resolved. The CDR3 has 15 amino acids. Germline loops: CDR1 LGHNA, CDR2 YNFKEQ. Trimming left V 4 bases short and J 4 bases short, with 16 bases between. The CDR3 region has the DNA TGTGCCAGCAGCCCTCTTGGGGATTTAGTCACTGAAGCTTTCTTT. The encoded protein is CASSPLGDLVTEAFF.

V is TRBV7-8 and J is TRBJ2-3, with D tentatively TRBD2 (5 bases). The V gene's germline CDR1 is SGHVS and CDR2 FQNEAQ. The CDR3 consists of 14 residues. Trimming took 5 bases from V and 6 from J, leaving 15 bases between them. CDR3 sequence: CASSPRVEGDTQYF. CDR3 coding DNA: TGTGCCAGCAGCCCGAGGGTGGAAGGGGATACGCAGTATTTT.

The count of this clone is one. The V and J genes are TRBV10-2 and TRBJ1-5, with unresolved D. The V and J ends lost 2 bases and 6 bases respectively, with 5 bases between them. The CDR3 length is 12 residues. In germline, CDR1 is WSHSY, CDR2 SAAADI. CDR3 amino acids: CASSEESQPQHF. CDR3 bases: TGCGCCAGCAGTGAGGAGAGTCAGCCCCAGCATTTT.

CDR3 DNA: TGTGCCACCAGTGGGCCCCGGCTCAGGGGGCGCGACGATGAGCAGTTCTTC. Encoded protein: CATSGPRLRGRDDEQFF. The chain uses TRBV24-1 and TRBJ2-1; TRBD1 aligns across 8 bases. Germline loops: CDR1 KGHDR, CDR2 SFDVKD. This CDR3 spans 17 amino acids. V dropped 5 bases and J dropped 8; count of bases not matched to a gene: 16.

This sequence joins TRBV12-3 or TRBV12-4 and TRBJ2-7; D is unclear. This CDR3 is 11 amino acids long. V was trimmed by 3 bases and J by 6 bases, leaving 6 bases between them. Here the CDR3 reads CASSFFSEQYF. The DNA for the CDR3 is TGTGCCAGCAGTTTTTTTAGCGAGCAGTACTTC.